One sample yielded the 21 T cell receptor beta chains listed below, sequenced in a study of T cell repertoires in cytomegalovirus infection. TCRdb passed the reads through MiXCR, listing each CDR3 protein once. Of tens of thousands of distinct CDR3 sequences in the sample, about half were seen once. Their antigens remain unidentified. This material consisted of CD8+ T cells from cultured PBMCs, taken from culture after CMV antigen stimulation. The receptors were sampled from a human donor in good health (CMV status not recorded). Some clones in this sample may be carry-over from other donors' samples.

The CDR3 DNA sequence: TGTGCCAGCAGCTCCCTCCTAGCGGTTAGGCAAGAGACCCAGTACTTC. Its translation is CASSSLLAVRQETQYF. The genes are TRBV11-2 and TRBJ2-5; 7 positions agree with TRBD2. Losses at the gene ends were 4 bases for V and 2 bases for J; bases not matched to a gene: 10. Germline V gene sequence: CDR1 SGHAT, CDR2 FQNNGV. CDR3 size: 16 residues.

There are a few counts of this clonotype. This chain joins TRBV7-9 and TRBJ2-5, with D uncertain. The V end was cut by 11 bases, the J end by 2 bases, with 9 bases between. The length of the CDR3 is 11 residues. Germline lookup yields CDR1 SEHNR and CDR2 FQNEAQ (reference sequence). This CDR3 is CASSGQETQYF. In DNA, the CDR3 is TGTGCCTCGTCAGGTCAAGAGACCCAGTACTTC.

The DNA for the CDR3 is TGTGCCAGCAGAGATAGCGGGGAAGATGAGCAGTTCTTC. Translating it yields CASRDSGEDEQFF. The V and J genes are TRBV6-6 and TRBJ2-1; 8 bases align to TRBD2. This CDR3 comprises 13 residues. J gave up 8 bases and V 6 bases, and 6 bases lay outside the gene matches. Looked up from germline, CDR1 is MNHNY and CDR2 is SVGAGI (reference sequence).

This clonotype was counted a single time. This chain connects TRBV20-1 to TRBJ2-3; 11 bases line up with TRBD2. The V gene end was trimmed by 0 bases and the J gene end by 3 bases; junction bases not matched to a gene: 11. Per the germline V gene, CDR1 is DFQATT and CDR2 is SNEGSKA (reference sequence). The CDR3 spans 18 residues. The CDR3 DNA reads TGCAGTGCTAGAGACCCCGCGCTAGCGGGGGGACAAACAGATACGCAGTATTTT. Translating it yields CSARDPALAGGQTDTQYF.

The V and J genes are TRBV7-2 and TRBJ2-5; D may be TRBD2 (5 bases). Per the germline V gene, CDR1 is SGHTA and CDR2 is FQGNSA. The CDR3 has 14 residues. V was shortened by 7 bases and J by 2 bases, with 14 bases between the two germline ends. CDR3 loop: CASKYSATQETQYF. For the CDR3, the DNA is TGTGCCAGCAAATATAGCGCGACTCAAGAGACCCAGTACTTC. The full variable domain, with the rest looked up from reference TRBV7-2 and TRBJ2-5, is GAGVSQSPSNKVTEKGKDVELRCDPISGHTALYWYRQSLGQGLEFLIYFQGNSAPDKSGLPSDRFSAERTGGSVSTLTIQRTQQEDSAVYLCASKYSATQETQYFGPGTRLLVL.

This clonotype has a handful of counts. The chain employs TRBV10-3 and TRBJ1-1; 8 bases line up with TRBD1. CDR1 ENHRY and CDR2 SYGVKD come from the germline V gene. This CDR3 contains 14 residues. Trimming took 6 bases from V and 3 from J; bases not matched to a gene: 6. In nucleotides, the CDR3 is TGTGCCATCAGCCCAGGGGGCTCCGACACTGAAGCTTTCTTT. It encodes CAISPGGSDTEAFF.

This clonotype was found a few times. CDR3 amino acids: CASSFTSSDTQYF. Written as DNA, the CDR3 is TGTGCCAGCAGCTTTACTAGCTCAGATACGCAGTATTTT. This sequence joins TRBV7-2 and TRBJ2-3; D possibly corresponds to TRBD2 (6 bases). The V and J ends lost 3 bases and 4 bases respectively, with 8 bases between them. Germline lookup yields CDR1 SGHTA and CDR2 FQGNSA. CDR3 size: 13 residues. Based on the CDR3 plus reference TRBV7-2 and TRBJ2-3, the full variable domain is GAGVSQSPSNKVTEKGKDVELRCDPISGHTALYWYRQSLGQGLEFLIYFQGNSAPDKSGLPSDRFSAERTGGSVSTLTIQRTQQEDSAVYLCASSFTSSDTQYFGPGTRLTVL.

This clonotype was counted a few times. The CDR3 DNA follows: TGTGCCAGCAGCTTAGCGCTGAGAACCTACGAGCAGTACTTC. This translates into CASSLALRTYEQYF. The chain recombines TRBV7-9 with TRBJ2-7; no firm D call. V was trimmed by 0 bases and J by 2 bases, leaving 8 bases between them. CDR3 size: 14 residues. Germline CDR1 SEHNR, CDR2 FQNEAQ (reference sequence).

The chain is built from TRBV11-2 and TRBJ2-7, with 8 bases identical to TRBD1. J lost 5 bases, V lost 4 bases, and 13 bases had no gene match. CDR3 length: 16 residues. Germline values: CDR1 SGHAT, CDR2 FQNNGV. The CDR3 reads CASSYPDRVRGDEQYF. The CDR3 region has the DNA TGTGCCAGCAGCTACCCGGACAGGGTAAGGGGAGACGAGCAGTACTTC.

This sequence joins TRBV27 and TRBJ1-4; TRBD1 agrees at 9 bases. The CDR3 totals 15 residues. Germline V gives CDR1 MNHEY, CDR2 SMNVEV (reference sequence). Trimming cost V 5 bases and J 7 bases; bases outside gene matches: 8. The CDR3 region has the DNA TGTGCCAGCAGTCCCGGGACAGGGTGGAGTGAAAAACTGTTTTTT. Translated: CASSPGTGWSEKLFF.

The chain uses TRBV7-6 and TRBJ2-3; tentative D call: TRBD2 (5 bases). The CDR3 consists of 13 residues. Germline V gene data show CDR1 as SGHVS and CDR2 as FNYEAQ. Trimming took off 5 bases at V and 3 bases at J, with 9 bases between the two ends. CDR3 residues: CASSPEGTDTQYF. The CDR3 bases are TGTGCCAGCAGCCCAGAGGGAACAGATACGCAGTATTTT.

This clonotype appeared a single time. The rearrangement links TRBV2 to TRBJ2-7; D gene ambiguous. The germline V gene has CDR1 SNHLY and CDR2 FYNNEI. The V end was cut by 5 bases, the J end by 3 bases, with 8 bases between. This CDR3 region has 12 residues. The CDR3 nucleotides read TGTGCCAGCAGTATCATGAACTACGAGCAGTACTTC. As protein: CASSIMNYEQYF.

In its sample, this clonotype was seen many times. The CDR3: CASTALINTEAFF. CDR3 nucleotide sequence: TGTGCCAGCACCGCCCTTATCAACACTGAAGCTTTCTTT. The chain employs TRBV6-2 or TRBV6-3 and TRBJ1-1, with D unclear. CDR3 length: 13 residues. Germline values: CDR1 MNHEY, CDR2 SVGEGT. Trimming took 7 bases from V and 2 from J, leaving 11 bases between them.

This clonotype was counted a few times. The chain is built from TRBV7-2 and TRBJ1-1, with D possibly TRBD1 on 5 matching bases. CDR3 length: 17 amino acids. Germline V CDR1 and CDR2: SGHTA, FQGNSA. Trimming removed 7 bases from V and 6 bases from J, with 27 bases in between. The CDR3 nucleotides are TGTGCCAGCAAATTTAGGCTCGGGGGGAAAGGGGACGCTGAAGCTTTCTTT. Encoded protein: CASKFRLGGKGDAEAFF.

The rearrangement joins TRBV12-3 or TRBV12-4 to TRBJ2-3; tentatively, D is TRBD1 or TRBD2 (5 bases each). The CDR3 runs to 16 residues. V lost 1 base, J lost 4 bases, and 15 bases lay in between. CDR3 sequence (DNA): TGTGCCAGCAGTTTAGGAGGGGCTTCCTCCGCAGATACGCAGTATTTT. It yields the protein CASSLGGASSADTQYF.

The chain employs TRBV4-2 and TRBJ2-1; TRBD2 might be the D (6 bases). Germline loops: CDR1 LGHNA, CDR2 YNFKEQ. Trimming stripped 4 bases from V and 4 bases from J, with 11 bases between. This CDR3 contains 14 residues. In DNA, the CDR3 is TGTGCCAGCAGCCGACCCGGGACTTACAATGAGCAGTTCTTC. It yields the protein CASSRPGTYNEQFF.

In this sample, this clonotype turned up a few times. The rearrangement uses TRBV4-1 and TRBJ1-5, with TRBD1 matching over 9 bases. The V and J ends lost 0 bases and 5 bases, in that order; junction bases with no gene match: 5. Germline loops: CDR1 MGHRA, CDR2 YSYEKL. The CDR3 is made up of 16 amino acids. CDR3 in amino acids: CASSQEGGQGDQPQHF. CDR3 coding DNA: TGCGCCAGCAGCCAAGAGGGGGGACAGGGTGATCAGCCCCAGCATTTT.

The sample holds a few counts of this clonotype. The chain has TRBV20-1 and TRBJ2-7, with TRBD1 matching 8 bases. There are 15 residues in the CDR3. Germline values: CDR1 DFQATT, CDR2 SNEGSKA (reference sequence). V shed 3 bases and J 5 bases; nucleotides not matched to a gene: 12. The CDR3 protein is CSASGMGRGLDEQYF. The CDR3, as DNA: TGCAGTGCTAGTGGGATGGGCAGGGGGCTTGACGAGCAGTACTTC.

This clonotype has only a few counts. The V and J genes are TRBV11-2 and TRBJ2-2; D not resolved. Trimming took off 1 base at V and 6 bases at J, with 21 bases between the two ends. The CDR3 spans 18 residues. Germline CDR1 and CDR2: SGHAT and FQNNGV. In DNA form, the CDR3 reads TGTGCCAGCAGCTTAGTTTGGTTGGGCCCTCAAGGGCCCGGGGAGCTGTTTTTT. Amino acid sequence: CASSLVWLGPQGPGELFF.

The rearrangement joins TRBV12-3 or TRBV12-4 to TRBJ1-1, with a tentative D call TRBD1 (5 bases). V shed 6 bases and J shed 5 bases, with 19 bases lying between them. The CDR3 is 15 residues long. CDR3 sequence reads: CASSQGPGVRTEAFF. As DNA, the CDR3 is TGTGCCAGCAGCCAGGGCCCGGGGGTGCGGACTGAAGCTTTCTTT.

The J gene is TRBJ1-3, the V gene TRBV14; D is undetermined. This CDR3 has 16 residues. CDR1 is SGHDN and CDR2 is FVKESK in the germline V gene. V was pared by 0 bases and J by 0 bases, with 9 bases between. The CDR3: CASSQDRRLSGNTIYF. The CDR3 nucleotides read TGTGCCAGCAGCCAAGATCGACGGCTCTCTGGAAACACCATATATTTT.